The clone carrying this TCR beta chain was seen more than once but under ten times. What it recognizes is unknown. CDR1 and CDR2 (germline): SEHNR, FQNEAQ (reference sequence). This CDR3 has 16 residues. V was cut by 5 bases and J by 0 bases, with 15 bases left in between. This entry is derived from a study of blood T cells in healthy people across ages. Each sample provided at least 5 micrograms of extracted total RNA. Using a J-beta primer mix together with a sample-barcoded 5' primer, a second PCR was run for roughly 6 to 12 cycles. TCRdb ran MiXCR on the 5' RACE reads and lists one entry per CDR3 protein. The profile shows nearly 800,000 distinct CDR3 sequences, just under 25% of them singletons. Points from the study as a whole: Bulk PBMC profiling left naive and antigen-experienced comparisons inconclusive. With age, beta diversity per million T cells declined roughly linearly, significantly by 40.

This sample also appeared in a second study, on T cells of mothers and their children. That work contributes: Related and unrelated pairs show similar shaping of TCR recombination output by thymic selection.

This TCR derives from a boy younger than 18 in good health. Source material: blood. V is TRBV7-9 and J is TRBJ2-3, with D possibly being TRBD1 (7 bases). The CDR3 loop reads CASSPQEGASTDTQYF. CDR3 sequence (DNA): TGTGCCAGCAGCCCGCAGGAGGGGGCGAGCACAGATACGCAGTATTTT.